This is a list of T cell receptor beta chains from one sample in a study of cytomegalovirus exposure and HLA in healthy donors. Data came from immunoSEQ multiplex PCR; TCRdb stores just in-frame clones and leaves some out. The sample comprises about 190,000 clones, over 70% of which are singletons, and 1% to 1.5% rests with the top ten. Sequences were obtained from PBMCs. Every receptor here comes from a man between 25 and 39 years old in good health and CMV-seronegative. The CDR3 runs from the conserved cysteine through the conserved F or W. A D gene is named only where the DNA matches it firmly. Rows may omit the clone size; those that give it use once, few, many or a size class.

. TRBD2 TRBJ2-1 TRBV18 CASSRAGGPEQFF TGTGCCAGCTCACGGGCGGGGGGGCCTGAGCAGTTCTTC
once . TRBJ1-2 TRBV10-3 CAISVRDIGGYTF TGTGCCATCAGTGTCAGGGACATTGGTGGCTACACCTTC
. TRBD1 TRBJ2-5 TRBV7-8 CASSQGAQETQYF TGTGCCAGCAGCCAGGGGGCCCAAGAGACCCAGTACTTC
once . TRBJ2-7 TRBV4-2 CASSQEGGGSYEQYF TGTGCCAGCAGCCAAGAGGGAGGGGGGTCCTACGAGCAGTACTTC
. . TRBJ2-1 TRBV4-1 CASSPRVAGLQLYNEQFF TGCGCCAGCAGCCCCCGGGTGGCGGGATTACAATTGTACAATGAGCAGTTCTTC
few TRBD2 TRBJ2-7 TRBV4-1 CASSQDHGGRGEQYF TGCGCCAGCAGCCAAGATCACGGGGGGAGAGGCGAGCAGTACTTC
. . TRBJ2-1 TRBV5-6 CASSFGRSSYNEQFF TGTGCCAGCAGCTTTGGCCGGAGTTCCTACAATGAGCAGTTCTTC
. TRBD1 TRBJ2-4 TRBV5-4 CASSLNRGYAKNIQYF TGTGCCAGCAGCTTGAACAGGGGGTATGCCAAAAACATTCAGTACTTC
. . TRBJ2-7 TRBV10-1 CASSTLTYEQYF TGCGCCAGCTCGACACTTACCTACGAGCAGTACTTC
. TRBD1 TRBJ1-1 TRBV5-8 CASTTGTGRGMNTEAFF TGTGCCAGCACCACCGGGACAGGGAGGGGGATGAACACTGAAGCTTTCTTT
. TRBD1 TRBJ1-1 TRBV28 CASSLVSWGQGSQAFF TGTGCCAGCAGTTTGGTGTCGTGGGGACAGGGGAGTCAAGCTTTCTTT
. . TRBJ1-6 TRBV6-5 CASRTDRSPNSPLHF TGTGCCAGCAGAACCGACAGGAGTCCCAATTCACCCCTCCACTTT
. . TRBJ2-5 TRBV7-9 CASSKTGWETQYF TGTGCCAGCAGCAAGACGGGGTGGGAGACCCAGTACTTC
. . TRBJ2-7 TRBV21-1 CASSKEGPPGTRNEQYF TGTGCCAGCAGCAAAGAAGGGCCCCCCGGGACTAGAAACGAGCAGTACTTC
. . TRBJ1-2 TRBV10-3 CAISDPSPVGYTF TGTGCCATCAGTGACCCCTCTCCGGTTGGCTACACCTTC
. . TRBJ1-5 TRBV6-6 CASTQDSPNQPQHF TGTGCCAGCACCCAGGACAGCCCGAATCAGCCCCAGCATTTT
few . TRBJ1-3 TRBV30 CAWSAGDNSGNTIYF TGTGCCTGGAGTGCCGGGGACAACTCTGGAAACACCATATATTTT
. . TRBJ2-4 TRBV30 CAWSDGLQNIQYF TGTGCCTGGAGCGACGGACTTCAAAACATTCAGTACTTC
. . TRBJ2-1 TRBV1 CTSSGGQGSRNEQFF TGCACCAGCAGCGGGGGACAGGGGAGTAGAAATGAGCAGTTCTTC
. . TRBJ2-7 TRBV11-2 CASSVDGAGVEQYF TGTGCCAGCAGCGTGGATGGTGCGGGTGTCGAGCAGTACTTC
. . TRBJ1-1 TRBV19 CASSMSKGGGNTEAFF TGTGCCAGTAGTATGTCGAAGGGAGGCGGGAACACTGAAGCTTTCTTT
. TRBD1 TRBJ1-5 TRBV2 CASSGDRVNQPQHF TGTGCCAGCAGTGGCGACAGGGTCAATCAGCCCCAGCATTTT
. TRBD1 TRBJ1-5 TRBV10-3 CAISRDRNQPQHF TGTGCCATCAGTCGGGACAGGAATCAGCCCCAGCATTTT
once . TRBJ1-2 TRBV19 CASKLPGHGNTNYGYTF TGTGCCAGCAAACTTCCGGGACACGGAAACACTAACTATGGCTACACCTTC
. . TRBJ2-5 TRBV5-1 CASSLSGKQETQYF TGCGCCAGCAGTCTTTCAGGAAAGCAAGAGACCCAGTACTTC
. . TRBJ2-7 TRBV28 CARPLDSSYEQYF TGTGCCAGACCCCTGGACAGCTCCTACGAGCAGTACTTC
. . TRBJ1-5 TRBV4-1 CASSQDGVGRINQPQHF TGCGCCAGCAGCCAAGACGGTGTGGGCAGGATCAATCAGCCCCAGCATTTT
. . TRBJ2-7 TRBV7-9 CASSLTTGSYEQYF TGTGCCAGCAGCTTAACAACAGGGTCCTACGAGCAGTACTTC
. . TRBJ2-7 TRBV4-2 CASSQTGYEQYF TGTGCCAGCAGCCAAACAGGGTACGAGCAGTACTTC
. TRBD2 TRBJ2-5 TRBV7-9 CASSLGQLAGAQETQYF TGTGCCAGCAGCTTAGGGCAACTAGCGGGGGCACAAGAGACCCAGTACTTC
. TRBD2 TRBJ2-1 TRBV10-3 CAISSGLAGGTEEQFF TGTGCCATCAGTTCGGGACTAGCGGGGGGGACAGAGGAGCAGTTCTTC
. . TRBJ1-1 TRBV20-1 CSAIVSPLAFF TGCAGTGCTATAGTCTCCCCCCTTGCTTTCTTT
. TRBD1 TRBJ1-3 TRBV6-6 CAGKSGTGVGNTIYF TGTGCCGGAAAGTCCGGGACAGGGGTCGGAAACACCATATATTTT
. TRBD1 TRBJ1-6 TRBV7-9 CASRSAQGADSPLHF TGTGCCAGCAGGAGCGCCCAGGGGGCGGACTCACCCCTCCACTTT
. . TRBJ1-5 TRBV7-9 CASSGSNQPQHF TGTGCCAGCAGCGGCAGTAATCAGCCCCAGCATTTT
few . TRBJ2-1 TRBV27 CASSSGTSPAGDEQFF TGTGCCAGCAGTTCCGGGACTTCCCCGGCGGGCGATGAGCAGTTCTTC
. TRBD2 TRBJ2-7 TRBV5-5 CASSTTSRTYEQYF TGTGCCAGCAGCACGACTAGCAGGACCTACGAGCAGTACTTC
. . TRBJ2-5 TRBV7-9 CASSSPGPGDATQYF TGTGCCAGCAGCTCTCCGGGACCGGGGGACGCGACCCAGTACTTC
. TRBD1 TRBJ1-5 TRBV27 CASSPSYNRGNQPQHF TGTGCCAGCAGTCCGTCGTATAACAGGGGTAATCAGCCCCAGCATTTT
. TRBD1 TRBJ2-2 TRBV11-1 CASSLVPSGTGMARELFF TGTGCCAGCAGCTTGGTTCCCTCGGGGACAGGGATGGCGAGGGAGCTGTTTTTT
. . TRBJ2-5 TRBV7-9 CASSLVGTTPSETQYF TGTGCCAGCAGCTTAGTAGGGACAACCCCTTCAGAGACCCAGTACTTC
. TRBD2 TRBJ2-2 TRBV6-6 CASTLQRDGGELFF TGTGCCAGCACTTTACAGCGGGACGGCGGGGAGCTGTTTTTT
. . TRBJ1-3 TRBV19 CASSRPGWSSGNTIYF TGTGCCAGTAGTAGGCCTGGTTGGAGCTCTGGAAACACCATATATTTT